The 8 T cell receptor beta chains below come from one sample, sequenced in a study of OX40 agonist ivuxolimab in advanced cancers. Clones were sequenced by immunoSEQ multiplex PCR, and TCRdb holds only the in-frame ones, with some missing. The sample consists of around 100,000 clones, about nine tenths of them appearing once. The sample consisted of CD4+ or CD8+ T cells sorted from blood, taken in a trial of the OX40 agonist ivuxolimab. Receptors originate from an adult with an advanced solid tumor such as melanoma, head and neck, liver or kidney cancer.

With regard to this clone: The identical CDR3 is also encoded by other nucleotide sequences in the sample. This chain links TRBV5-4 with TRBJ2-2; no clear D gene. The CDR3 loop spans 15 amino acids. Germline-derived CDR1 and CDR2 are SGHNT and YYREEE (reference sequence). The germline V and J ends were trimmed by 4 bases and 3 bases, with 13 bases remaining between them. This chain's CDR3 is CASSPPSRDTGELFF. For the CDR3, the DNA is TGTGCCAGCAGCCCCCCCTCCCGGGACACCGGGGAGCTGTTTTTT.

The V gene is TRBV30, the J gene TRBJ2-5; D may be TRBD1 or TRBD2 (6 bases each). From germline, CDR1 is GTSNPN and CDR2 SVGIG (reference sequence). V was clipped by 3 bases and J by 10 bases, with 12 bases between them. The CDR3 length is 11 residues. CDR3 loop: CAWSSGGGQYF. CDR3 coding DNA: TGTGCCTGGAGCAGTGGAGGGGGCCAGTACTTC.

This clone was seen only once. This sequence joins TRBV28 and TRBJ2-3; no firm D call. Deletions cut 5 bases from V and 2 bases from J, with 20 bases between. Looked up from germline, CDR1 is MDHEN and CDR2 is SYDVKM. CDR3 length: 17 residues. This chain's CDR3 is CASSPLPQSVLTDTQYF. The CDR3 nucleotides are TGTGCCAGCAGTCCCCTGCCCCAATCAGTTCTCACAGATACGCAGTATTTT.

The J gene is TRBJ1-6, the V gene TRBV7-9; perhaps TRBD1 as D (5 bases). CDR3 length: 16 amino acids. The V end was cut by 1 base, the J end by 8 bases, with 15 bases between. The germline CDR1 and CDR2 sequences are SEHNR and FQNEAQ (reference sequence). CDR3 in DNA: TGTGCCAGCAGCTTAGGTGCGGGCTTGGGGGATTCACCCCTCCACTTT. This translates into CASSLGAGLGDSPLHF.

The chain combines TRBV9 with TRBJ2-2, with unresolved D. Germline-derived CDR1 and CDR2 are SGDLS and YYNGEE. The CDR3 is 13 residues long. V was pared by 2 bases and J by 8 bases, with 10 bases between. The CDR3 DNA is TGTGCCAGCAGCGTGCAGGTTCCAGGGGAGCTGTTTTTT. This gives the protein CASSVQVPGELFF.

The V gene is TRBV7-9, the J gene TRBJ1-4, with a weak D call TRBD1 (6 bases). V was clipped by 1 base and J by 1 base, with 10 bases between them. This CDR3 has 16 amino acids. From germline, CDR1 is SEHNR and CDR2 FQNEAQ (reference sequence). The CDR3 spells CASSLGGQGTNEKLFF. In DNA form, the CDR3 reads TGTGCCAGCAGCTTAGGGGGGCAGGGAACTAATGAAAAACTGTTTTTT.

The chain couples TRBV5-6 to TRBJ2-5, with D tentatively TRBD1 or TRBD2 (5 bases each). The ends were cut back, 2 bases at V and 2 bases at J, with 10 bases in the middle. The germline V gene has CDR1 SGHDT and CDR2 YYEEEE. The CDR3 has 14 residues. CDR3 sequence reads: CASSFPGRQETQYF. The CDR3 region has the DNA TGTGCCAGCAGCTTCCCGGGACGGCAAGAGACCCAGTACTTC. The entire variable domain, with the rest obtained from reference TRBV5-6 and TRBJ2-5, is as follows: DAGVTQSPTHLIKTRGQQVTLRCSPKSGHDTVSWYQQALGQGPQFIFQYYEEEERQRGNFPDRFSGHQFPNYSSELNVNALLLGDSALYLCASSFPGRQETQYFGPGTRLLVL.

The V gene is TRBV30, the J gene TRBJ1-6, with unresolved D. V gave up 5 bases and J gave up 6 bases, with 11 bases separating them. The CDR3 contains 13 residues. Germline CDR1 and CDR2: GTSNPN and SVGIG (reference sequence). In DNA, the CDR3 is TGTGCCTGGTGCGGGTCGGGTAATTCACCCCTCCACTTT. This sequence encodes CAWCGSGNSPLHF.